The sequence of this T cell receptor beta chain was determined in a study of T cells in Graves' hyperthyroidism and ophthalmopathy (dated by TCRdb to the late 2010s). Turning to the overall study: Peripheral blood samples were taken at initial diagnosis, before any treatment was given. A discovery cohort of about 100 patients, about 43 with Graves' ophthalmopathy and about 60 with stable Graves' hyperthyroidism, was used to find distinguishing TCR V-J signatures. An independent validation cohort of under 20 hyperthyroidism patients and 17 patients who later progressed to ophthalmopathy tested prospective prediction of ophthalmopathy. The 95 to 100 discovery patients were randomly divided into training and test sets at a 7:3 ratio. The study also compared thyroid tissue and blood T-cell repertoires from more than five Graves' hyperthyroidism patients. Following sampling, methimazole starting at 30 mg daily was given to hyperthyroidism patients, and high-dose intravenous methylprednisolone was given to ophthalmopathy patients. TCR Vbeta CDR3 sequencing of 130 to 150 peripheral blood samples (over 40 ophthalmopathy, some 75 hyperthyroidism and around 17 progressor patients) is reported in the paper. Findings and caveats that apply to the study as a whole: In validation, progression to ophthalmopathy was predicted by the model with 55% to 71% sensitivity and 72.22% specificity, a median of approximately 7.1 months before onset. Blood samples also contained most of the expanded thyroid clonotypes (frequency above 0.001), which suggests that blood repertoires may reflect thyroid immune responses. A model built on a 13 V-J signature distinguished ophthalmopathy from stable hyperthyroidism, reaching 87.88% sensitivity and approximately 83% specificity in cross-validation and 80%/75% in testing. No statistical method was used to set the sample size in advance, and investigators knew the group allocation.

This clonotype was detected ten times or more. What this receptor recognizes is not known. Base qualities are not at hand, and no much larger clone is one base apart. The CDR3 covers 14 residues, taking in both the cysteine and the phenylalanine. Solely the CDR3 DNA is kept, with 42 bases framed from the first base. V is pared back by 5 bases and J by 8 bases, with 16 bases lying between the germline termini. Via the germline V gene, CDR1 is SGHNT and CDR2 YENEEA. In the ophthalmopathy patients, disease was moderately to severely active, with a Clinical Activity Score of 3 or more, a NOSPECS grade of 4 or more, and a duration of less than 3 months. Patients with uncontrolled infections, other autoimmune diseases, pregnancy or lactation were excluded. Clinical symptoms, serum thyroxine and TRAb, thyroid ultrasound, and orbital computed tomography formed the basis for the diagnoses. Ficoll-Paque density gradient centrifugation was used to isolate PBMCs from under 11 ml of fresh peripheral blood. Total RNA was extracted with Trizol reagent, and quality was checked on an Agilent 2100 Bioanalyzer.

The TCR beta CDR3 regions were amplified from the RNA transcripts. The first round of RT-PCR for the TCR CDR3 was performed with the HTBI primer set and the Qiagen OneStep RT-PCR kit. The libraries were constructed in a second round of multiplex PCR and then size-selected and purified. Libraries were sequenced paired-end with 100 bp reads on an Illumina HiSeq2000. In the original analysis: Raw data were processed with SOAPnuke, discarding reads with adapters, uncalled bases, mean Phred below 15, or no exact constant-primer or identifier match. COPE v1.2.5 was used to merge high-quality paired reads, and clonotypes were defined as unique nucleotide sequences. MiTCR v1.1 was used to align the clonotypes against IMGT TRBV, TRBD and TRBJ reference segments. The analysis was restricted to V-J combinations with a frequency above 0.0001, which together covered about 99% of the repertoires. The TCS score was defined as the ratio of F50 (clonal expansion) to E x V (chaos), calculated using BLOSUM62-based TCRdist between CDR3 peptides within each V-J. Welch's t-statistics and random forest reduced roughly 500 V-J features to fewer than 15, which were used in a naive Bayes classifier (R e1071). The public reads were run again by TCRdb, first through fastp at Q25 and then through MiXCR, and only productive beta chains were kept. All rows with the same CDR3 protein become a single entry with the most common DNA and genes. In this record, the V and J calls reflect TCRdb's handling and not the investigators' own analysis. The sample data list about 640,000 distinct CDR3 sequences, and roughly 15% of these were observed just once. The ten largest clones capture under 15% of the sample.

Sample: blood. The chain is encoded by TRBV11-3 joined to TRBJ2-1; 6 matching bases give a weak D call of TRBD1. The clonotype was recovered from a woman aged 50 to 60 with Graves' ophthalmopathy. This receptor carries the CDR3 CASSPGPQGDEQFF. The nucleotide sequence is TGTGCCAGCAGCCCGGGCCCACAGGGCGATGAGCAGTTCTTC.